The sample holds many counts of the clone carrying this T cell receptor beta chain. As yet, its antigen is unknown. The data are from a study of T cell repertoires in cytomegalovirus infection. The wider study: Public TCR beta signatures indicated both CMV infection and matching HLA type. Whole-study findings and limits: It was HLA-C-restricted CMV-specific TCR beta clonotypes that dominated the response ex vivo. Cumulative public TCR beta family frequency identified carriers of CMV plus the relevant HLA.

V gave up 2 bases and J gave up 3 bases, with 22 bases separating them. Germline CDR1 and CDR2: SGHTA and FQGNSA. This CDR3 has 18 residues. One entry per CDR3 protein, called by TCRdb with MiXCR from the reads. The sample includes fewer than 250,000 distinct CDR3 sequences, more than 9% of them seen just once. The sample comprised PBMCs. The receptor was derived from a human donor in good health (CMV status not recorded). Some clones in this sample may be carry-over from other donors' samples. The J gene is TRBJ1-1, the V gene TRBV7-2; perhaps TRBD1 as D (6 bases). The CDR3 here is CASSLRRHQGQMDTEAFF. The CDR3 region has the DNA TGTGCCAGCAGCTTAAGGCGCCACCAGGGGCAAATGGACACTGAAGCTTTCTTT. The full variable domain, with the rest looked up from reference TRBV7-2 and TRBJ1-1, is GAGVSQSPSNKVTEKGKDVELRCDPISGHTALYWYRQSLGQGLEFLIYFQGNSAPDKSGLPSDRFSAERTGGSVSTLTIQRTQQEDSAVYLCASSLRRHQGQMDTEAFFGQGTRLTVV.